A single sample is the source of the 14 T cell receptor beta chains below, sequenced in a study of control samples from healthy donors and cancer patients. Method: immunoSEQ multiplex PCR; TCRdb's copy keeps in-frame clones and lacks some. The sample lists around 110,000 clones, about 93% seen once, with roughly 2.6% in the top ten. The sequenced material came from blood. Every receptor here comes from a man aged 25 to 45 in good health.

The chain combines TRBV6-6 with TRBJ1-2; no firm D call. This CDR3 comprises 12 residues. With 7 bases removed from V and 2 bases from J, the gap between germline ends came to 8 bases. The germline gives CDR1 MNHNY, CDR2 SVGAGI (reference sequence). In DNA, the CDR3 is TGTGCCAGCATATACGGGAACTATGGCTACACCTTC. Translation: CASIYGNYGYTF.

The V and J genes are TRBV7-8 and TRBJ2-3; D assignment may be TRBD1 or TRBD2 (5 bases each). This CDR3 comprises 15 residues. Germline lookup yields CDR1 SGHVS and CDR2 FQNEAQ. V was shortened by 3 bases and J by 1 base, with 11 bases between the two germline ends. The CDR3 DNA follows: TGTGCCAGCAGCTTTACCCGGGGCGGCACAGATACGCAGTATTTT. Its translation is CASSFTRGGTDTQYF.

V and J are TRBV2 and TRBJ1-2; the match to TRBD1 covers 8 bases. Germline CDR1 is SNHLY and CDR2 is FYNNEI. With V trimmed by 4 bases and J by 6 bases, 10 bases remained unmatched. CDR3 length equals 15 residues. CDR3 protein: CASSGSQGAPHGYTF. The CDR3 nucleotides are TGTGCCAGCAGTGGGTCCCAGGGGGCCCCCCATGGCTACACCTTC.

V gene TRBV5-1 combines with J gene TRBJ2-3; D not certain. CDR1 SGHRS and CDR2 YFSETQ come from the germline V gene. Trimming removed 3 bases at V and 3 bases at J, with 8 bases between. The CDR3 totals 13 residues. The CDR3 region is CASSYKVTDTQYF. In DNA, the CDR3 is TGCGCCAGCAGCTATAAGGTGACAGATACGCAGTATTTT.

The chain uses TRBV5-1 and TRBJ1-1; D unclear. The CDR3 covers 15 residues. V dropped 0 bases and J dropped 1 base, with 10 bases sitting between them. CDR1 and CDR2 from the germline V gene are SGHRS and YFSETQ. CDR3 region: CASSLAGRTNTEAFF. As DNA, the CDR3 is TGCGCCAGCAGCTTGGCCGGCAGGACGAACACTGAAGCTTTCTTT.

The rearrangement links TRBV7-9 to TRBJ2-3; TRBD2 might be the D (6 bases). Germline values: CDR1 SEHNR, CDR2 FQNEAQ (reference sequence). The V and J ends lost 4 bases and 2 bases respectively, with 16 bases between them. The CDR3 loop spans 16 amino acids. In DNA, the CDR3 is TGTGCCAGCAGCTGGAAGCCGGGAGAATACACAGATACGCAGTATTTT. This codes for CASSWKPGEYTDTQYF.

The chain carries TRBV27 and TRBJ2-1; D is possibly TRBD2 (6 bases). Germline V lookup: CDR1 MNHEY, CDR2 SMNVEV (reference sequence). The CDR3 covers 11 residues. Trimming shortened V by 8 bases and J by 6 bases, and 8 bases separated the two germline ends. The CDR3 reads CASRDFNEQFF. CDR3 coding DNA: TGTGCCAGCCGGGACTTCAATGAGCAGTTCTTC.

V and J are TRBV5-5 and TRBJ1-3; 9 positions agree with TRBD1. The CDR3 length is 16 residues. With 0 bases clipped from V and 0 bases from J, the junction kept 1 base outside the gene matches. CDR1 is SGHKS and CDR2 is YYEKEE in the germline V gene (reference sequence). The CDR3 coding sequence is TGTGCCAGCAGCTTGGCGGACAGGGGCTCTGGAAACACCATATATTTT. Protein product: CASSLADRGSGNTIYF.

V is TRBV20-1 and J is TRBJ1-2; TRBD1 is a possible D gene (5 bases). In germline, CDR1 is DFQATT, CDR2 SNEGSKA (reference sequence). This CDR3 contains 11 residues. V lost 3 bases, J lost 8 bases, and 10 bases lay in between. In DNA, the CDR3 is TGCAGTGCTAGCCCCAACAGGGGCTACACCTTC. This translates into CSASPNRGYTF.

The chain employs TRBV12-5 and TRBJ1-2, with a tentative D call TRBD1 (5 bases). This CDR3 region has 18 residues. Trimming pared 4 bases from V and 0 bases from J, leaving 21 bases between. Germline V gene lookup returns CDR1 LGHNT and CDR2 FRNRAP. CDR3 nucleotide sequence: TGTGCTAGTGGTTGGGGGAACCTCGGACGGGAAACTAACTATGGCTACACCTTC. Amino acids: CASGWGNLGRETNYGYTF.

The V call is TRBV11-2, the J call TRBJ1-5; no firm D call. In germline, CDR1 is SGHAT, CDR2 FQNNGV. The ends were cut back, 2 bases at V and 6 bases at J, with 17 bases in the middle. The CDR3 covers 16 residues. The CDR3 DNA reads as TGTGCCAGCAGCTTAACGGCTCGACGCGCAGGTCAGCCCCAGCATTTT. Protein sequence: CASSLTARRAGQPQHF.

This chain connects TRBV12-2 to TRBJ1-5. TRBV12-2 is noted as a pseudogene. The CDR3 consists of 15 residues. CDR3 sequence (DNA): TGTGCAAGTCGCCCCGGGGATGTGGGCAATCAGCCCCAGCATTTT. Translation gives CASRPGDVGNQPQHF.

This chain uses TRBV4-1 with TRBJ1-5; no clear D. Germline CDR1 and CDR2: MGHRA and YSYEKL. This CDR3 comprises 17 residues. V lost 3 bases and J lost 0, with 15 bases in between. The DNA for the CDR3 is TGCGCCAGCAGCCATGTGGGCGGCCCGTATAGCAATCAGCCCCAGCATTTT. Amino acid sequence: CASSHVGGPYSNQPQHF.

The chain has TRBV2 and TRBJ1-4, with no clear D. Germline-derived CDR1 and CDR2 are SNHLY and FYNNEI. V was clipped by 6 bases and J by 4 bases, with 15 bases between them. CDR3 length: 15 amino acids. The CDR3 bases are TGTGCCAGCAGCCTTTCGGGTAGAGATAATGAAAAACTGTTTTTT. The encoded protein is CASSLSGRDNEKLFF.